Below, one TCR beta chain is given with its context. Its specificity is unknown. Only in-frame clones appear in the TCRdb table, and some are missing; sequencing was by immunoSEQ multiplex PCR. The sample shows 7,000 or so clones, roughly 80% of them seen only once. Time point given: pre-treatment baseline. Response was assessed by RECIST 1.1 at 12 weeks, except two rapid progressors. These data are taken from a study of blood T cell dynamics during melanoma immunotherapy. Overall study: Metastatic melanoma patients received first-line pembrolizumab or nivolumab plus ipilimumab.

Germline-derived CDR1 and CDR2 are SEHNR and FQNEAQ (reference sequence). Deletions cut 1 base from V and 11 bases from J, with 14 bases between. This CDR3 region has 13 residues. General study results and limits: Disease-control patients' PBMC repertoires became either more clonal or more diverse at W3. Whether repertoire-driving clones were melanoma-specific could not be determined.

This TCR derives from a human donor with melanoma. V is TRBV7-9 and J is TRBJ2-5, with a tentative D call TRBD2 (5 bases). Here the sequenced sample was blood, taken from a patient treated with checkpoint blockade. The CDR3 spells CASSLDGPWEQYF. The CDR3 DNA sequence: TGTGCCAGCAGCTTAGACGGGCCGTGGGAGCAGTACTTC.